This TCR beta chain was retrieved from a study of T cells in women clearing cervical HPV infection. Points from the study as a whole: CIN3+ cases had significantly higher TCR richness than controls; evenness did not differ.

The data were produced by immunoSEQ multiplex PCR, yet TCRdb's version contains in-frame clones alone and is incomplete. The listing contains around 48,000 clones. CDR1 and CDR2 (germline): SGHAT, FQNNGV. V shed 0 bases and J shed 1 base, with 9 bases lying between them. This CDR3 has 15 amino acids. A remark on this clone: Its antigen is undetermined. The sequenced fragment ends 3 residues before the CDR3 boundary, so the rest is inferred from the germline J gene.

The sequence came from a woman aged 18-70 years with a cervical HPV16 infection that either progressed to CIN3+ or cleared (not recorded which). Source material: blood buffy coat. The chain joins TRBV11-2 to TRBJ2-5, with a possible D match to TRBD2 (5 bases). The CDR3 DNA, read in part, is TGTGCCAGCAGCTTAGACGGGGTGCTCCAAGAGACC. Residues: CASSLDGVLQET. The full CDR3 protein is CASSLDGVLQETQYF.